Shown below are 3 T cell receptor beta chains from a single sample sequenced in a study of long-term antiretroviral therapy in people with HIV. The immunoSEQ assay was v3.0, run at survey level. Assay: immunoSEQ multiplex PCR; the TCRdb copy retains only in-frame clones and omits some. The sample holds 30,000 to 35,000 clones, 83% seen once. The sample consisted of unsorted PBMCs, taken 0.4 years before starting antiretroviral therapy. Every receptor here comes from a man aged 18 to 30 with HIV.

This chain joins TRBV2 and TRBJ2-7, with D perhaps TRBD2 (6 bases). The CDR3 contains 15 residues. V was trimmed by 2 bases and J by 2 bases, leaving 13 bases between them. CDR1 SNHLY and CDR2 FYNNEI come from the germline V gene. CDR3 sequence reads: CASSELGEDTYEQYF. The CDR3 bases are TGTGCCAGCAGTGAACTAGGGGAGGACACCTACGAGCAGTACTTC.

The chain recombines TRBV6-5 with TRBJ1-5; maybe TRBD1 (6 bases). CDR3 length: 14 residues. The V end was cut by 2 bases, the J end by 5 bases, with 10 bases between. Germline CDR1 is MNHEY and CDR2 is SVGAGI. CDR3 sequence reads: CASSYIQGDQPQHF. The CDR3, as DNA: TGTGCCAGCAGTTACATACAGGGAGATCAGCCCCAGCATTTT.

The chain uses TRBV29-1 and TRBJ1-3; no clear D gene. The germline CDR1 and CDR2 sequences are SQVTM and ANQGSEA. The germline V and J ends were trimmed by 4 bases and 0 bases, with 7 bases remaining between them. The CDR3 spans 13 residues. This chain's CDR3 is CSVAGLSGNTIYF. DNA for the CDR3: TGCAGCGTTGCAGGCCTCTCTGGAAACACCATATATTTT. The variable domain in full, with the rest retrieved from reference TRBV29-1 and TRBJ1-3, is SAVISQKPSRDICQRGTSLTIQCQVDSQVTMMFWYRQQPGQSLTLIATANQGSEATYESGFVIDKFPISRPNLTFSTLTVSNMSPEDSSIYLCSVAGLSGNTIYFGEGSWLTVV.